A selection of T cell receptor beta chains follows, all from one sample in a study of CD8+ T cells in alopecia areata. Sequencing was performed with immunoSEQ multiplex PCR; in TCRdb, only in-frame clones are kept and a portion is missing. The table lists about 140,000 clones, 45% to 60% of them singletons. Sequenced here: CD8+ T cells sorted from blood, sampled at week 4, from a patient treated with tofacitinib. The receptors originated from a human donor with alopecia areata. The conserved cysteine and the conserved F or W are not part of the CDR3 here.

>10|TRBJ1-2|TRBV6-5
ASSYGNYGYT
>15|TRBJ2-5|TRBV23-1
ASSQSLSGRIQETQY
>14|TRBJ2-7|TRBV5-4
ASSLDGLALPYEQY
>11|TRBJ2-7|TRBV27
ASSLDRGYEQY
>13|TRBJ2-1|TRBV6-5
ASSYSGIAQNEQF
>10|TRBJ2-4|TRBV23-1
ASRTGGDIQY
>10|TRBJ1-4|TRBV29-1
SAPGQNEKLF
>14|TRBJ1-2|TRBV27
ASSLSKGEVNYGYT
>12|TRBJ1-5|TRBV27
ASSIRGINQPQH
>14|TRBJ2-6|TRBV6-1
ASSVTYGVGANVLT
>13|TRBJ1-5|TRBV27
ASSLGTGPGQPQH
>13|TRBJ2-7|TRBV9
ASSVTGATTYEQY
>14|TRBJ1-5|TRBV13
ASSLGGPNSNQPQH
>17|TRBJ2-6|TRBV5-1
ASSRLGQASGAGANVLT
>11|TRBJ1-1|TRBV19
ASSISLNTEAF
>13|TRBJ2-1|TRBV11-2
ASSLVVGHYNEQF
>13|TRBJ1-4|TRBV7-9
ASSVWTPGGEKLF